The rows below give T cell receptor beta chains drawn from one sample of a study of blood T cell repertoires in COVID-19. Clones were sequenced by immunoSEQ multiplex PCR, and TCRdb holds only the in-frame ones, with some missing. This repertoire shows 20,000 to 25,000 clones, roughly four fifths found once; its top ten account for roughly 50%. The sample taken for sequencing was peripheral blood. These receptors all come from a man between 65 and 85 years old with acute or convalescent COVID-19. The CDR3 runs from the conserved cysteine through the conserved F or W. D genes are given only for firm matches. Some rows have no size entry. The others give once, few or many, or a class for an expanded clone.

abundance,d_gene,v_gene,j_gene,CDR3aa,CDR3nt
-,-,TRBV7-7,TRBJ1-1,CASSLGQNTEAFF,TGTGCCAGCAGCTTGGGACAGAACACTGAAGCTTTCTTT
-,-,TRBV14,TRBJ2-7,CASSHTGSLAERSYEQYF,TGTGCCAGCAGCCATACAGGGTCTCTAGCGGAGAGGTCCTACGAGCAGTACTTC
few,-,TRBV5-4,TRBJ1-1,CASSLRANTEAFF,TGTGCCAGCAGCTTAAGAGCGAACACTGAAGCTTTCTTT
-,-,TRBV6-5,TRBJ2-7,CASRTEGQHEQYF,TGTGCCAGCAGAACCGAGGGACAACACGAGCAGTACTTC
-,-,TRBV6-5,TRBJ2-6,CASSASGANVLTF,TGTGCCAGCAGCGCGTCTGGGGCCAACGTCCTGACTTTC
few,-,TRBV2,TRBJ2-3,CARTPGLSSTDTQYF,TGTGCCAGAACGCCGGGACTTTCTAGCACAGATACGCAGTATTTT
-,-,TRBV5-1,TRBJ2-7,CASSGDMSYEQYF,TGCGCCAGCAGTGGGGACATGTCCTACGAGCAGTACTTC
-,TRBD1,TRBV6-1,TRBJ1-2,CASSAWTGGDGVNGYTF,TGTGCCAGCAGTGCTTGGACAGGGGGCGATGGGGTGAACGGCTACACCTTC
-,TRBD1,TRBV14,TRBJ1-5,CASSQGQGPVSQPQHF,TGTGCCAGCAGCCAAGGACAGGGGCCGGTCAGTCAGCCCCAGCATTTT
-,TRBD1,TRBV28,TRBJ1-2,CAALRDRATGYTF,TGTGCCGCCCTGAGGGACAGGGCAACGGGCTACACCTTC
-,TRBD2,TRBV27,TRBJ2-1,CASSSGGSSYNEQFF,TGTGCCAGCAGTTCAGGCGGGAGCTCCTACAATGAGCAGTTCTTC
-,TRBD1,TRBV5-1,TRBJ1-5,CASSVGQGNNQPQHF,TGCGCCAGCAGCGTGGGACAGGGGAACAATCAGCCCCAGCATTTT
-,TRBD1,TRBV9,TRBJ2-1,CASSIGTAYNEQFF,TGTGCCAGCAGCATAGGGACAGCCTACAATGAGCAGTTCTTC
-,-,TRBV11-2,TRBJ1-1,CASSLGAEAFF,TGTGCCAGCAGCTTAGGCGCTGAAGCTTTCTTT